This TCR beta chain was recovered during a study of blood T cell repertoires in COVID-19. Sequenced by immunoSEQ multiplex PCR; TCRdb stores in-frame clones only, minus some. The data show 100,000 to 150,000 clones, over 60% seen once. The sequenced sample was peripheral blood. The origin of this receptor is a man between 40 and 49 years old with active or convalescent COVID-19.

The CDR3 reads CASSIDSGRNYNEQFF. CDR3 bases: TGTGCCAGTAGTATTGATAGCGGGAGAAACTACAATGAGCAGTTCTTC. The J gene is TRBJ2-1, the V gene TRBV19, with 9 bases aligning to TRBD2. The germline CDR1 and CDR2 sequences are LNHDA and SQIVND (reference sequence). V gave up 3 bases and J gave up 3 bases; unmatched junction bases: 6. The CDR3 is 16 residues long.